The entry below describes one TCR beta chain. It lacks a known antigen. No much larger clone is present one base from it, and per-base qualities are unavailable. CD8 naive samples were obtained by positive selection for CCR7 among CD45RO-negative cells, yielding a CD45RA+CCR7+ population from which TemRA cells were excluded. Donors were healthy HIV-negative adults with no recently reported acute infections or vaccinations. Every donor was a Caucasian adult residing in Nashville, Tennessee, USA. Blood was collected by leukapheresis, and PBMCs were isolated by Ficoll-Histopaque density gradient centrifugation and then cryopreserved in liquid nitrogen vapor phase. Purity and quantity of every magnetically sorted T cell population were checked by analytical flow cytometry. From each sorted fraction, genomic DNA was isolated and quantified by UV absorbance on a Nanodrop 2000c. Using the deep immunoSEQ assay, multiplex PCR amplified TCR CDR3 regions from genomic DNA. Genomic DNA extracted from each cell subset was distributed evenly over all wells of several immunoSEQ 96-well plates, and each plate served as one replicate. For sorted subsets, about 220 ng of genomic DNA, equivalent to 25,000 to 30,000 T cell genomes, went into each replicate PCR. Purified libraries were quantified with a Qubit 3.0 fluorometer, sized on a Bioanalyzer 2100, and re-quantified with the KAPA Library Quantification kit. Each immunoSEQ 96-well plate was sequenced on its own single-read 150-cycle Illumina NextSeq 550 flow cell. For the original study's pipeline: Because only junctional sequences without quality scores were contained in the immunoSEQ output, filtering matching that applied to full-length reads could not be performed. To assign V/J genes and CDR3, sequences were annotated using PyIR, a Python wrapper for IgBLAST v1.9, with IMGT germline references. Any read was removed if the V/J assignment was weak (E-value above 1e-6), the CDR3 was missing, or the read contained stop codons, out-of-frame junctions, or ambiguous translated residues. V3J clonotypes were defined as sequences sharing the same inferred V gene, J gene, and CDR3 amino acid sequence. The percentage overlap between two repertoires was calculated by dividing the number of shared unique clonotypes by the size of the smaller repertoire. RTK rarefaction, the Chao1 estimator, and Recon v2.1 estimates of unobserved clonotypes were used to assess repertoire richness. OLGA was used to compute generation probabilities for all TCRbeta clonotypes that the gDNA method yielded from a handful of donors. Held by TCRdb, this immuneACCESS table contains in-frame sequences only and omits some clones. Under half of the omission traces to an unresolved V gene where checked; the cause of the rest is unknown. The V and J calls and clone size were taken over from that table, and D and trimming were inferred from the DNA. For this sample the table gives 1.5 million to 2.5 million clones, of which about 95% were detected only once. The leading ten clones occupy roughly 1.2% of the sample.

From the cysteine up to the phenylalanine, the CDR3 has a length of 12 residues. The DNA shown is the 36-base CDR3, in frame from base 1. V sheds 5 bases and J sheds 10 bases, leaving 12 bases between their ends. As encoded in the germline V gene, CDR1 is SGHDT while CDR2 is YYEEEE. The data stem from a study of shared clonotypes between healthy human individuals (dated by TCRdb to the early 2020s). The study in broad terms: The cohort comprised a couple of women and a few men aged 18 to 49 years. For each donor, CD4 naive and CD4 memory were each given three plates, CD8 naive was given two plates, and CD8 memory was given one plate. To estimate repertoire size and how much clonotypes are shared between individuals, the study performed deep sequencing of blood TCR repertoires from a few healthy adults. To increase sequencing depth and limit assay-specific biases, TCR repertoire library preparation and sequencing were carried out by different laboratories using diverse techniques. Per donor, leukapheresis produced somewhere between about 0.94 and 10 billion PBMCs.

Findings and caveats that apply to the study as a whole: Naive subsets generally had larger estimated clonotype richness than memory subsets. When four donors were compared, the shared fraction of clonotypes was approximately 5% for naive CD4, less than 4% for naive CD8, about 2.5% for memory CD4, and about 0.36% for memory CD8. Even with the large sequencing depth, rarefaction of the sorted-subset datasets indicated that sequencing was incomplete. Pairwise subsampling led to the expectation that sequencing depth would affect the degree of clonotype sharing among donors. Only blood was sampled, and tissue TCR repertoires likely differ from those in blood. Clonotypes shared by all four sorted-subset donors showed higher generation probabilities than non-shared clonotypes. The genetic and exposure-history diversity represented was limited by the small number of donors.

The rearranged chain carries TRBV5-6 and TRBJ1-4, with no reliable assignment of the D segment. This TCR derives from a young man in good health. Sequenced material: naive CD8+ T cells sorted from blood. The sample's cell subset or site label is to be understood as: CD45RA+CCR7+. Read as DNA, the sequence is TGTGCCAGCAGTGACGGGTACGGAAAACTGTTTTTT. It translates to CASSDGYGKLFF.